Given below is one T cell receptor beta chain in context. Per the original methods: Researchers report that nucleated cell counts were estimated from reference gene primer amplification. Profiled with immunoSEQ multiplex PCR; TCRdb holds only in-frame clones, not every one. D and trimming were read from the DNA, whereas the V and J calls and clone size are those reported in that table. The profile covers 25,000 to 30,000 clones, with around three quarters appearing a single time and about 40% taken by the ten largest. This sample was taken from a study of blood T cell repertoires in COVID-19. Study in general: Material from acute and convalescent COVID-19 was sourced from the United States, Italy and Spain. T cells, B-cell-depleted T cells, or PBMCs provided the cDNA or gDNA that served as material.

Germline V gene lookup returns CDR1 MNHNS and CDR2 SASEGT. The CDR3 runs 15 residues. The germline V and J ends were trimmed by 3 bases and 3 bases, with 12 bases remaining between them. J is TRBJ1-3 and V is TRBV6-1; TRBD1 might be the D (5 bases). The origin of this receptor is a man between 65 and 79 years old with acute or convalescent COVID-19. The sample taken for sequencing was peripheral blood. DNA for the CDR3: TGTGCCAGCAGTGAGACAGCGTACCTTGGAAACACCATATATTTT. It codes for CASSETAYLGNTIYF.